The 10 T cell receptor beta chains below were found in one sample sequenced in a study of blood T cells in healthy people across ages. The use of a sample-barcoded 5' primer and a J-beta primer mix characterized a second PCR of about 7 to 12 cycles. Each CDR3 protein is one row after TCRdb ran MiXCR on the 5' RACE reads. This sample carries roughly 1,100,000 distinct CDR3 sequences, approximately 25% of them seen once, and the ten largest clones take around 0.75%. These sequences were also reported in another study, on T cells of mothers and their children.

Sequencing input: blood. The receptor set was obtained from a girl aged 2 to 10 in good health.

This clonotype came up once. The chain uses TRBV4-2 and TRBJ2-7; D gene uncertain. Trimming removed 1 base from V and 0 bases from J, with 16 bases in between. The germline V gene has CDR1 LGHNA and CDR2 YNFKEQ. The CDR3 loop spans 17 amino acids. CDR3 in amino acids: CASSQASSRQISYEQYF. The CDR3 nucleotides are TGTGCCAGCAGCCAAGCCTCCTCACGGCAGATCTCCTACGAGCAGTACTTC.

This clonotype occurred many times. V is TRBV20-1 and J is TRBJ2-5, with 7 positions matching TRBD2. CDR1 is DFQATT, CDR2 SNEGSKA, per germline (reference sequence). CDR3 length: 12 residues. Trimming cost V 1 base and J 5 bases; bases outside gene matches: 1. The CDR3 region is CSARGGGETQYF. CDR3 coding DNA: TGCAGTGCTAGAGGGGGAGGGGAGACCCAGTACTTC.

This clonotype came up many times. The chain is built from TRBV4-1 and TRBJ1-5; D perhaps matches TRBD1 (5 bases). Per the germline V gene, CDR1 is MGHRA and CDR2 is YSYEKL. Trimming pared 0 bases from V and 5 bases from J, leaving 17 bases between. The CDR3 is 17 amino acids. CDR3: CASSQDLVGAGYQPQHF. CDR3 DNA sequence: TGCGCCAGCAGCCAAGATCTGGTAGGGGCAGGGTATCAGCCCCAGCATTTT.

Note on this clonotype: At one of its ends the junction is not consistent with the germline gene, which may arise from a read error. The chain employs TRBV4-2 and TRBJ2-5; D call uncertain. There are 14 residues in the CDR3. In germline, CDR1 is LGHNA, CDR2 YNFKEQ. The CDR3 here is CAGSQEQRSETQYF. The CDR3 DNA sequence: TGTGCCGGCAGCCAAGAACAGCGCTCGGAGACCCAGTACTTC.

This clonotype was observed a handful of times. V and J are TRBV12-3 or TRBV12-4 and TRBJ1-1; the D gene is possibly TRBD1 (6 bases). This CDR3 spans 12 amino acids. Trimming removed 4 bases at V and 7 bases at J, with 10 bases between. As DNA, the CDR3 is TGTGCCAGCAGTTCGGACAGCCGTGAAGCTTTCTTT. Its protein product is CASSSDSREAFF.

The chain couples TRBV4-1 to TRBJ1-2, with 9 bases that match TRBD1. The ends lost 1 base at V and 4 bases at J; junction bases unmatched: 4. The CDR3 has 15 amino acids. Germline CDR1 and CDR2: MGHRA and YSYEKL. The DNA of the CDR3 is TGCGCCAGCAGCCAAGTGGGGACAGGGAGCTATGGCTACACCTTC. Its protein product is CASSQVGTGSYGYTF.

There are a few counts of this clonotype. The chain employs TRBV7-9 and TRBJ2-7; D call uncertain. V was pared by 5 bases and J by 5 bases, with 13 bases between. The CDR3 loop spans 13 amino acids. Germline V gives CDR1 SEHNR, CDR2 FQNEAQ (reference sequence). The CDR3 protein is CASSPPGGDEQYF. In DNA form, the CDR3 reads TGTGCCAGCAGCCCCCCGGGCGGCGACGAGCAGTACTTC.

The chain is built from TRBV7-2 and TRBJ2-5, with TRBD2 as a possible D gene (6 bases). The J call could be wrong; TRBJ2-1 is a better fit for the DNA end. This CDR3 spans 13 amino acids. The germline gives CDR1 SGHTA, CDR2 FQGNSA. CDR3 in amino acids: CASSEAGSPEQFF. CDR3 DNA sequence: TGTGCCAGCAGCGAAGCCGGGAGTCCTGAGCAGTTCTTC.

The gene calls are TRBV4-1 and TRBJ2-1; no clear D gene. Germline CDR1 MGHRA, CDR2 YSYEKL. V lost 4 bases to trimming and J lost 10 bases, with 20 bases between them. The CDR3 is 15 amino acids. The CDR3 coding sequence is TGCGCCAGCAGCCTATCAAGGGTCCCCCTGGGAGAGCAGTTCTTC. This sequence encodes CASSLSRVPLGEQFF.

This clonotype was observed a handful of times. V usage is TRBV6-1 and J usage is TRBJ2-1; 11 positions match TRBD2. CDR1 is MNHNS and CDR2 is SASEGT in the germline V gene. The CDR3 has 15 residues. The V gene end was trimmed by 6 bases and the J gene end by 3 bases; junction bases not matched to a gene: 4. The CDR3 DNA reads TGTGCCAGCAGCGATACTAGCGGGGGCTACAATGAGCAGTTCTTC. Its protein is CASSDTSGGYNEQFF.